This T cell receptor beta chain was identified during a study of blood T cells in healthy people across ages. This clonotype turned up a few times. What it binds is unknown. General study points: Across the age range, TCR beta diversity per million T cells fell in a roughly linear way. Expanded clonotype changes were possibly confounded by unknown donor CMV status.

The CDR3 consists of 16 residues. Trimming cost V 0 bases and J 5 bases, with 15 bases left between them. Germline-derived CDR1 and CDR2 are SGHTA and FQGTGA. Healthy individuals of Caucasian origin from Russia, aged roughly 6 to 100, served as donors. The authors ran a second PCR of about 7 to 12 cycles using a sample-barcoded 5' primer and a J-beta primer mix. One entry per CDR3 protein results from TCRdb running MiXCR on the 5' RACE reads. Of 1.5 million to 2 million distinct CDR3 sequences detected, approximately 30% appear once; the ten largest clones hold 7.7%. The chain recombines TRBV7-3 with TRBJ2-3; D uncertain. Specimen: blood. The receptor was isolated from a young woman in good health. The CDR3 DNA follows: TGTGCCAGCAGCTTAACGGGCAGGAAGACCGGAGATACGCAGTATTTT. Translating gives CASSLTGRKTGDTQYF.